Listed below are T cell receptor beta chains from one sample, sequenced in a study of T cell responses to AZD1222 COVID-19 vaccine. The method was immunoSEQ multiplex PCR; TCRdb's version includes in-frame clones alone and lacks a portion of them. The sample shows roughly 120,000 clones, 70% to 90% of them seen only once. This specimen consisted of peripheral blood, obtained on day 0 of AZD1222 vaccination. The receptors derive from an adult in good health. Both conserved end residues are trimmed from each CDR3. The order of the fields is J gene, V gene, CDR3 protein.

TRBJ2-3	TRBV5-4	ASSLRLAGFPGATDTQY
TRBJ1-1	TRBV6-5	ASSYSVPGVDTEAF
TRBJ1-2	TRBV28	ASRPPGGATYGYT
TRBJ1-4	TRBV23-1	ASSHYGLINEKLF
TRBJ2-1	TRBV18	ASSPPGSSYNEQF
TRBJ1-2	TRBV19	ASSIEGRDSNYGYT
TRBJ1-1	TRBV19	ASGFTNTEAF
TRBJ1-5	TRBV30	AWSDWGSGNQPQH
TRBJ2-7	TRBV27	ASSPGQGTSYEQY
TRBJ1-4	TRBV9	ASSARGRGGPDEKLF
TRBJ2-3	TRBV5-4	ASSFWRGGPDTQY
TRBJ2-5	TRBV7-3	ASSPMGQGDLKTQY
TRBJ1-1	TRBV19	ASSQGTGTNTEAF
TRBJ1-3	TRBV4-1	ASSLTGDTSGNTIY
TRBJ1-1	TRBV20-1	SASFHSYTEAF
TRBJ1-2	TRBV2	ASSEEGISGYT
TRBJ2-1	TRBV5-6	ASSRQDEQF
TRBJ2-2	TRBV5-1	ASSPTTATTGELF
TRBJ1-4	TRBV19	ASSTGGHSNEKLF
TRBJ1-1	TRBV7-8	ASNRLGRGGTEAF
TRBJ2-2	TRBV11-2	ASSLEFGELF
TRBJ2-5	TRBV6-5	ASSYKSSGGETQY
TRBJ2-7	TRBV3-1/TRBV3-2	ASSLLRYEQY
TRBJ1-2	TRBV5-1	ASSERGSIGHGYT
TRBJ1-4	TRBV7-9	ASSLAGPNEKLF
TRBJ2-3	TRBV11-3	ASSTGTSTDTQY
TRBJ1-3	TRBV5-6	ASSIGNTIY
TRBJ1-4	TRBV2	ASSVNEKLF
TRBJ2-7	TRBV19	ASRDISGGATYEQY
TRBJ1-2	TRBV27	ASSSPGTTNYGYT
TRBJ1-3	TRBV21-1	ASSKAGQGNSRAGNTIY
TRBJ1-3	TRBV10-1	ASSAAGTAGNTIY
TRBJ1-1	TRBV7-9	ASSQAQTEAF
TRBJ1-2	TRBV9	ASTSTGDSYGYT
TRBJ1-5	TRBV28	ASSLQGFQPQH
TRBJ1-6	TRBV5-1	ASSQNSGQTPLH
TRBJ2-1	TRBV7-2	ASSLGIGNEQF
TRBJ2-7	TRBV7-6	ASSLRLGLAGDEQY
TRBJ1-2	TRBV29-1	SVDRGEGGYT
TRBJ2-5	TRBV29-1	SVVIGTGVFGETQY
TRBJ1-2	TRBV27	ASSWGGGVLYGYT
TRBJ1-1	TRBV24-1	ATSDSIGQAF
TRBJ1-3	TRBV6-5	ASSSQRRSSGNTIY
TRBJ1-4	TRBV18	ASSPGQAATNEKLF
TRBJ1-4	TRBV7-9	ASCDATNEKLF
TRBJ1-5	TRBV5-5	ASSLEGQPQH
TRBJ1-6	TRBV6-1	ASSDTRRGTPLH
TRBJ1-2	TRBV4-1	ASSQGVSGAGGYT
TRBJ2-5	TRBV25-1	ASRTGGRETQY
TRBJ2-7	TRBV5-1	ASSLSDGSSYEQY
TRBJ1-5	TRBV2	ASSVLDNLSNQPQH
TRBJ1-5	TRBV5-4	ASSLDRGSNQPQH
TRBJ2-7	TRBV6-5	ASSYSGNWGSYEQY